A single TCR beta chain is shown here with its context. The entry originates in a study of blood T cell repertoires in COVID-19. Germline CDR1 and CDR2: MNHEY and SVGAGI. Trimming stripped 5 bases from V and 5 bases from J, with 18 bases between. CDR3 length equals 15 residues. Data came from immunoSEQ multiplex PCR; TCRdb stores just in-frame clones and leaves some out. The table records about 230,000 clones, more than 80% of them present only once. The specimen was peripheral blood. The rearrangement uses TRBV6-5 and TRBJ1-1; D is uncertain. The clonotype was recovered from a woman aged 30 to 39 with COVID-19, enrolled during active disease. The CDR3 DNA sequence: TGTGCCAGCAGTCCCGACCCCACCGGAGGGACTGAAGCTTTCTTT. This codes for CASSPDPTGGTEAFF.